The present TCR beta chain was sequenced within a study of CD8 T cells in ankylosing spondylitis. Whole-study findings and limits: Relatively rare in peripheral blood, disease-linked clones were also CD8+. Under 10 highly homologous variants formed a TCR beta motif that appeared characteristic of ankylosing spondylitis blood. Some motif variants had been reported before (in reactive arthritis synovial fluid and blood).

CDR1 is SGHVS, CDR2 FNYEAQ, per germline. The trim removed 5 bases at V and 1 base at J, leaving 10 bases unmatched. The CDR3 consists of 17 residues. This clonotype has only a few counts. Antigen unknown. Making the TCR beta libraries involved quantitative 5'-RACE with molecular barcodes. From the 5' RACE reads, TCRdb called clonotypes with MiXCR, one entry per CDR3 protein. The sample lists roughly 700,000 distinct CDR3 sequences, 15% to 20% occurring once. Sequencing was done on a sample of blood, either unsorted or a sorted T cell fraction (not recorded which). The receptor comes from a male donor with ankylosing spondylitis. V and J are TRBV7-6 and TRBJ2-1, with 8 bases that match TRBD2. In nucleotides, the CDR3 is TGTGCCAGCAGCCGACCCCGGGAGGGCGAGTCCTACAATGAGCAGTTCTTC. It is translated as CASSRPREGESYNEQFF.